These 7 T cell receptor beta chains were all obtained from the same sample, sequenced in a study of T-cell reconstitution after alpha-beta-depleted transplantation in children (dated by TCRdb to the mid-2010s). Library preparation used PCR. The listed sequencing device is Illumina HiSeq 2500. Molecular barcoding was employed in the preparation of TCR libraries, with unique molecular identifiers being used to normalize TCRbeta repertoire quantification. TCRdb applied fastp at Q25 and MiXCR to the public reads, then kept only in-frame beta chains. Each entry merges the rows of one CDR3 protein and shows their most common DNA and genes. This sample lists roughly 570,000 distinct CDR3 sequences; more than 20% were detected once. Of the sample, 30% to 45% is held by the ten largest clones. The treatment or condition label for this specimen denotes: allogeneic hematopoietic cell transplantation with graft depleted of TCRalphabeta T cells and CD19 B cells.

The sequencing used PBMCs, collected before TCRalphabeta/CD19-depleted stem cell transplant. The receptors stem from a boy younger than two with Wiskott-Aldrich syndrome, due to receive a stem cell transplant.

This clonotype has more than one count but fewer than ten. The chain links TRBV4-2 to TRBJ2-2; D gene unclear. Per the germline V gene, CDR1 is LGHNA and CDR2 is YNFKEQ. Trimming took 1 base from V and 2 from J, leaving 11 bases between them. This CDR3 is 16 amino acids long. CDR3 DNA: TGTGCCAGCAGCCAAGTCTCTAGTTTAAACACCGGGGAGCTGTTTTTT. It encodes CASSQVSSLNTGELFF.

The CDR3 here is CASISLSYEQYF. CDR3 in DNA: TGTGCCAGCATCTCACTTTCCTACGAGCAGTACTTC. This chain links TRBV6-5 with TRBJ2-7; D gene unclear. The V gene's germline CDR1 is MNHEY and CDR2 SVGAGI. V was clipped by 7 bases and J by 1 base, with 8 bases between them. This CDR3 spans 12 amino acids.

This clonotype was seen a handful of times. The chain uses TRBV2 and TRBJ2-1; D gene uncertain. Trimming shortened V by 3 bases and J by 4 bases, and 7 bases separated the two germline ends. CDR1 and CDR2 from the germline V gene are SNHLY and FYNNEI. CDR3 length: 13 amino acids. The CDR3 DNA follows: TGTGCCAGCAGTGACGCAATTTACAATGAGCAGTTCTTC. It encodes CASSDAIYNEQFF.

The chain couples TRBV6-5 to TRBJ2-3; D remains unclear. Germline-derived CDR1 and CDR2 are MNHEY and SVGAGI. The CDR3 contains 13 residues. The V end was cut by 2 bases, the J end by 6 bases, with 9 bases between. The CDR3 DNA follows: TGTGCCAGCAGTTACGGGTGGATGGATACGCAGTATTTT. Its protein product is CASSYGWMDTQYF.

V usage is TRBV6-5 and J usage is TRBJ1-1, with 7 bases identical to TRBD1. The CDR3 extends over 15 amino acids. In germline, CDR1 is MNHEY, CDR2 SVGAGI. V trimming: 4 bases; J trimming: 4 bases; junction bases outside the gene matches: 9. The DNA of the CDR3 is TGTGCCAGCAGTTTCCAGACAGGGAGGTTCACTGAAGCTTTCTTT. Amino acids: CASSFQTGRFTEAFF.

This clonotype was found a few times. The gene calls are TRBV4-2 and TRBJ2-3, with a tentative D call TRBD1 (5 bases). CDR1 is LGHNA and CDR2 is YNFKEQ in the germline V gene. V gave up 4 bases and J gave up 2 bases, with 19 bases separating them. The CDR3 is 17 amino acids. CDR3 sequence (DNA): TGTGCCAGCAGCCGAAGCTCCAGGGCGCCTGTCACAGATACGCAGTATTTT. Its translation is CASSRSSRAPVTDTQYF.

The gene calls are TRBV28 and TRBJ1-4; TRBD1 is a possible D gene (5 bases). V dropped 6 bases and J dropped 3 bases, with 14 bases sitting between them. The CDR3 length is 15 residues. Looked up from germline, CDR1 is MDHEN and CDR2 is SYDVKM. The CDR3 reads CASRQWGYANEKLFF. The CDR3 DNA sequence: TGTGCCAGCAGGCAGTGGGGGTATGCTAATGAAAAACTGTTTTTT.